A single sample gave rise to the 14 T cell receptor beta chains below, sequenced in a study of human T cells and chemical hapten exposure. The time point denotes: pre-sensitization, week 0. Treatment given: therapeutic diphenylcyclopropenone sensitization with weekly scalp DPC. TCRdb reprocessed the RACE reads via MiXCR and lists one record per CDR3 protein. The data hold tens of thousands of distinct CDR3 sequences, with about 7% observed a single time. Sequencing used whole blood, obtained in connection with sensitization to the hapten diphenylcyclopropenone (DPC). The source of these receptors is a young woman with alopecia areata. Some clones in this sample may be carry-over from other donors' samples.

This clonotype was detected many times. This chain links TRBV20-1 with TRBJ1-6; weak D call: TRBD1 (6 bases). CDR1 is DFQATT, CDR2 SNEGSKA, per germline (reference sequence). The ends were cut back, 7 bases at V and 0 bases at J, with 16 bases in the middle. There are 16 residues in the CDR3. CDR3 residues: CSVRDTSSSYNSPLHF. CDR3 coding DNA: TGCAGTGTACGGGACACCTCGAGCTCCTATAATTCACCCCTCCACTTT.

The chain carries TRBV11-3 and TRBJ1-1; no clear D gene. V was trimmed by 1 base and J by 1 base, leaving 13 bases between them. This CDR3 spans 16 amino acids. Germline assignment: CDR1 SGHNT and CDR2 YENEEA. CDR3 loop: CASSLGDRFQNTEAFF. The CDR3 DNA reads TGTGCCAGCAGCTTAGGTGATAGGTTTCAGAACACTGAAGCTTTCTTT. Complete variable domain (other parts from reference TRBV11-3 and TRBJ1-1): EAGVVQSPRYKIIEKKQPVAFWCNPISGHNTLYWYLQNLGQGPELLIRYENEEAVDDSQLPKDRFSAERLKGVDSTLKIQPAELGDSAVYLCASSLGDRFQNTEAFFGQGTRLTVV.

In its sample, this clonotype was seen many times. The chain is built from TRBV28 and TRBJ2-1; 8 bases line up with TRBD1. The germline gives CDR1 MDHEN, CDR2 SYDVKM. The CDR3 length is 16 residues. V dropped 6 bases and J dropped 5; count of bases not matched to a gene: 12. CDR3 coding DNA: TGTGCCAGCAGCCCAGGACAGGGTAGGGGGAACAATGAGCAGTTCTTC. The encoded protein is CASSPGQGRGNNEQFF.

This clonotype was seen repeatedly, ten times or more. The chain has TRBV2 and TRBJ1-6; no clear D. This CDR3 is built from 14 residues. Looked up from germline, CDR1 is SNHLY and CDR2 is FYNNEI. V lost 3 bases to trimming and J lost 5 bases, with 8 bases between them. The CDR3 DNA sequence: TGTGCCAGCAGTGACAGAAGGAATAATTCACCCCTCCACTTT. The encoded protein is CASSDRRNNSPLHF.

The table lists this clonotype with many counts. The V call is TRBV29-1, the J call TRBJ1-2; D uncertain. The CDR3 spans 11 residues. Germline V gives CDR1 SQVTM, CDR2 ANQGSEA. The germline V and J ends were trimmed by 5 bases and 6 bases, with 10 bases remaining between them. This CDR3 is CSVWGADGYTF. The CDR3, as DNA: TGCAGCGTTTGGGGTGCGGATGGCTACACCTTC.

There are many counts of this clonotype. The rearrangement joins TRBV20-1 to TRBJ1-4, with 9 bases matching TRBD1. CDR1 and CDR2 from the germline V gene are DFQATT and SNEGSKA (reference sequence). The CDR3 length is 13 residues. V trimming: 5 bases; J trimming: 7 bases; junction bases outside the gene matches: 5. CDR3 nucleotides: TGCAGTGCTGATACAGGGGGCGGTGAAAAACTGTTTTTT. This encodes CSADTGGGEKLFF.

This clonotype showed up many times. This rearrangement joins TRBV29-1 to TRBJ1-5; TRBD1 might be the D (6 bases). With 4 bases removed from V and 5 bases from J, the gap between germline ends came to 12 bases. The CDR3 loop spans 13 amino acids. CDR1 is SQVTM, CDR2 ANQGSEA, per germline. The CDR3 sequence: CSVATGIYQPQHF. DNA for the CDR3: TGCAGCGTTGCGACAGGCATCTATCAGCCCCAGCATTTT.

To note about this clonotype: Since a much larger clone is just one base distant, this may be a read error. The chain has TRBV6-5 and TRBJ2-7; TRBD1 might be the D (6 bases). This CDR3 contains 15 residues. V dropped 0 bases and J dropped 1 base, with 10 bases sitting between them. The germline gives CDR1 MNHEY, CDR2 SVGAGI. The chain's CDR3 is CASSYSSTGSYEQYF. In nucleotides, the CDR3 is TGTGCCAGCAGTTACTCCTCGACAGGTTCCTACGAGCAGTACTTC.

This clonotype has at least ten counts. J is TRBJ1-3 and V is TRBV10-1, with 9 positions matching TRBD1. J lost 2 bases, V lost 7 bases, and 9 bases had no gene match. The length of the CDR3 is 16 residues. Germline V gene data show CDR1 as WNHNN and CDR2 as SYGVQD (reference sequence). CDR3 coding DNA: TGCGCCAGCACAAGGGGACAGGGACGGGCTGGAAACACCATATATTTT. Protein: CASTRGQGRAGNTIYF.

The sample holds many counts of this clonotype. The V and J genes are TRBV11-2 and TRBJ1-2; D uncertain. Per germline, CDR1 SGHAT and CDR2 FQNNGV. The CDR3 spans 13 residues. Trimming shortened V by 2 bases and J by 2 bases, and 6 bases separated the two germline ends. The CDR3 coding sequence is TGTGCCAGCAGCTTAACACAGAACTATGGCTACACCTTC. Protein sequence: CASSLTQNYGYTF.

This clonotype was detected ten times or more. The CDR3 nucleotides are TGCGCCAGCAGCTTTCAACAGGGCTACAATGAGCAGTTCTTC. This codes for CASSFQQGYNEQFF. This chain uses TRBV5-1 with TRBJ2-1, with D possibly matching TRBD1 (6 bases). The V gene's germline CDR1 is SGHRS and CDR2 YFSETQ. This CDR3 has 14 residues. V lost 2 bases to trimming and J lost 3 bases, with 9 bases between them.

This clonotype was detected ten times or more. The chain uses TRBV20-1 and TRBJ1-1; D gene uncertain. The ends were cut back, 4 bases at V and 1 base at J, with 16 bases in the middle. This CDR3 is built from 15 residues. Germline CDR1 is DFQATT and CDR2 is SNEGSKA (reference sequence). The CDR3 loop reads CSATDGGRRNTEAFF. The CDR3 nucleotides are TGCAGTGCTACCGACGGAGGACGACGGAACACTGAAGCTTTCTTT.

V is TRBV20-1 and J is TRBJ2-3; D perhaps matches TRBD2 (6 bases). From germline, CDR1 is DFQATT and CDR2 SNEGSKA (reference sequence). This CDR3 has 18 residues. The germline V and J ends were trimmed by 6 bases and 2 bases, with 27 bases remaining between them. CDR3 bases: TGCAGTGCCCTCCTCCTTTTTATTGGGGGAGGTGACACAGATACGCAGTATTTT. Amino acids: CSALLLFIGGGDTDTQYF.

This clonotype was seen many times. The gene calls are TRBV7-2 and TRBJ1-6, with TRBD1 as a possible D gene (5 bases). This CDR3 is 13 amino acids long. The germline V gene encodes CDR1 SGHTA and CDR2 FQGNSA. The ends were cut back, 4 bases at V and 12 bases at J, with 13 bases in the middle. The CDR3: CASSSRTSRPLHF. The CDR3 bases are TGTGCCAGCAGCTCGAGGACAAGCCGACCCCTCCACTTT. Together with reference TRBV7-2 and TRBJ1-6, the CDR3 gives the full variable domain: GAGVSQSPSNKVTEKGKDVELRCDPISGHTALYWYRQSLGQGLEFLIYFQGNSAPDKSGLPSDRFSAERTGGSVSTLTIQRTQQEDSAVYLCASSSRTSRPLHFGNGTRLTVT.